This TCR beta chain was profiled in a study of blood T cells in healthy people across ages. Study-level results: The CMV status of each donor remained undetermined, and this could have confounded shifts in expanded clonotypes. Observed TCR beta diversity per million T cells went down as age went up. This fall followed a roughly linear course with age. Long-lived donors exceeded aged donors in naive CD4+ cells and diversity.

Together with a sample-barcoded 5' primer, a J-beta primer mix was included in a second PCR lasting about 7 to 11 cycles. A template-switch adaptor with 12 random nucleotides tagged each cDNA molecule. TCRdb analysed the 5' RACE reads with MiXCR anew, one entry per CDR3 protein. This sample has over 1,500,000 distinct CDR3 sequences, with around 48% found just once. Note on this clonotype: The antigen is not known.

This clonotype was sampled from a middle-aged woman in good health. Material: blood.

The CDR3 DNA reads TGCAGTGCTAGTGTACAAGCGAAGGGGGATACGCAGTATTTT. This encodes CSASVQAKGDTQYF. The chain links TRBV20-1 to TRBJ2-3; a weak D match, TRBD1 (5 bases). The germline gives CDR1 DFQATT, CDR2 SNEGSKA (reference sequence). V was cut by 3 bases and J by 6 bases, with 16 bases left in between. The length of the CDR3 is 14 residues.